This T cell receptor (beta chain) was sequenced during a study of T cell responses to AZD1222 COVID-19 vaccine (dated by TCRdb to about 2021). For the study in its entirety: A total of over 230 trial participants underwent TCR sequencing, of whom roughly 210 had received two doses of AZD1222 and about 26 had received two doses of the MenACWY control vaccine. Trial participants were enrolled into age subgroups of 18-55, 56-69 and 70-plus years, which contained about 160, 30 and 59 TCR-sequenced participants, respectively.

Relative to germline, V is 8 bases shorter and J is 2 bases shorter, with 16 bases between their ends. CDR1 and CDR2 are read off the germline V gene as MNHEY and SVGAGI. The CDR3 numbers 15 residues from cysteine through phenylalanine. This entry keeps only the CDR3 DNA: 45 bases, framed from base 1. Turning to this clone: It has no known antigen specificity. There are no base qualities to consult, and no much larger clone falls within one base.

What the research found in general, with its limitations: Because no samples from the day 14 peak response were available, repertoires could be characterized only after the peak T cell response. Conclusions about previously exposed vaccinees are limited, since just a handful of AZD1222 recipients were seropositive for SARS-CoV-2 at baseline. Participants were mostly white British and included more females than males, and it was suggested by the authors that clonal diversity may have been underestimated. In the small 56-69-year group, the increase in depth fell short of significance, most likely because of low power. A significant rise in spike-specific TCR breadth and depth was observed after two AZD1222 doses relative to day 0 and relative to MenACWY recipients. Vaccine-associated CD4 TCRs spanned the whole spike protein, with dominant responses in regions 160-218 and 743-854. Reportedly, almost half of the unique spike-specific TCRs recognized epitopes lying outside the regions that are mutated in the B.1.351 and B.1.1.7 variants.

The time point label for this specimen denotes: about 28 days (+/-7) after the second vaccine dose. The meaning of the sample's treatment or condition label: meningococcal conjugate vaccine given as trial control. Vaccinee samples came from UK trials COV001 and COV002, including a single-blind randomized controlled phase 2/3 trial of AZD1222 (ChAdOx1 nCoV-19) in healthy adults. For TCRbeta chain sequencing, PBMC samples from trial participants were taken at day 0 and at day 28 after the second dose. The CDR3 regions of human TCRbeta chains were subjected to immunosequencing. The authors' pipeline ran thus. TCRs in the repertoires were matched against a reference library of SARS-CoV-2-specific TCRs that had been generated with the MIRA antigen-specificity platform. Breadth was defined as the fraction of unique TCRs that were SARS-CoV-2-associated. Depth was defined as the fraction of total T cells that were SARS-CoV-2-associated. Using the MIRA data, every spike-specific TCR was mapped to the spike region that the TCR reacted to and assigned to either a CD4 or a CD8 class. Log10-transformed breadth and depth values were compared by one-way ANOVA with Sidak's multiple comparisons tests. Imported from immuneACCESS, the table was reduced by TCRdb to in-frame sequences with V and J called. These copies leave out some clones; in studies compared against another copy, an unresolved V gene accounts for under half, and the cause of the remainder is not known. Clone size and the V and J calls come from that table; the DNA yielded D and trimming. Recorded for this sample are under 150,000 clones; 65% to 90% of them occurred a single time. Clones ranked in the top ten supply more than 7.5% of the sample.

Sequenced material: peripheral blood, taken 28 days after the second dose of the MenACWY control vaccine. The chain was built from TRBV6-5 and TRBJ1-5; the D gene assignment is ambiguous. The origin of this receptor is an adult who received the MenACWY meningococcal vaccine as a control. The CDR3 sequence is CASWRRTDGNQPQHF. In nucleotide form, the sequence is TGTGCCAGCTGGCGAAGAACAGATGGCAATCAGCCCCAGCATTTT.